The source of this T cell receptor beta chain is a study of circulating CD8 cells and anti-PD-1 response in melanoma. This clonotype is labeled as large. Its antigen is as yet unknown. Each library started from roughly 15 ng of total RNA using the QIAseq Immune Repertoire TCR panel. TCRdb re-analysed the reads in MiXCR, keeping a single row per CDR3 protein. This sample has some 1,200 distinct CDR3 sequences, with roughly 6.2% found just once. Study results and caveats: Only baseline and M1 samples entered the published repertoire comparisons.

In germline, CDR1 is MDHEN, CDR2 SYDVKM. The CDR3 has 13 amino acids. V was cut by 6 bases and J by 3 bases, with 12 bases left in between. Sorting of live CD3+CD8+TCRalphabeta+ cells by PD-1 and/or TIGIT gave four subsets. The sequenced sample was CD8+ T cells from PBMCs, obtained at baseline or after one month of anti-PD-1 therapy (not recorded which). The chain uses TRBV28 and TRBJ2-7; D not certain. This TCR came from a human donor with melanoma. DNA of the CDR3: TGTGCCAGCAGAGGTTCGTTCGTCTACGAGCAGTACTTC. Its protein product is CASRGSFVYEQYF.